The 15 T cell receptor beta chains reported below all come from one sample, sequenced in a study of shared T cell receptors in the human thymus. Some clones are missing from TCRdb's copy, which holds only in-frame ones; the method was immunoSEQ multiplex PCR. This sample yields hundreds of thousands of clones, of which around 87% are seen a single time; 0.0095% to 0.013% belongs to the top ten. A further study also used this sample, focusing on human thymus T cells.

Sequenced input: thymocytes. The receptors stem from a boy under two years old with a congenital heart defect.

The genes are TRBV5-5 and TRBJ1-4; TRBD1 aligns across 8 bases. The J segment lost 7 bases and the V segment lost 4 bases, leaving 12 bases of the junction unmatched. This CDR3 contains 16 residues. CDR1 is SGHKS and CDR2 is YYEKEE in the germline V gene (reference sequence). CDR3 nucleotides: TGTGCCAGCAGCCCAGGACGGACAGGGACGGGTGAAAAACTGTTTTTT. This codes for CASSPGRTGTGEKLFF.

The chain recombines TRBV6-5 with TRBJ1-2, with 8 bases identical to TRBD1. CDR1 and CDR2 (germline): MNHEY, SVGAGI. CDR3 length: 15 residues. The junction had 7 bases not matched to a gene; V was cut back by 5 bases and J by 2 bases. CDR3 DNA: TGTGCCAGCAGTCCCAGGACAGGGAAGAACTATGGCTACACCTTC. It yields the protein CASSPRTGKNYGYTF.

The chain uses TRBV6-6 and TRBJ2-2; D perhaps matches TRBD1 (5 bases). In germline, CDR1 is MNHNY, CDR2 SVGAGI (reference sequence). Trimming shortened V by 4 bases and J by 4 bases, and 16 bases separated the two germline ends. The length of the CDR3 is 16 residues. Here the CDR3 DNA reads TGTGCCAGCAGTTGTGGCGGCAGGGCTGGCACCGGGGAGCTGTTTTTT. It translates to CASSCGGRAGTGELFF.

The V and J genes are TRBV4-3 and TRBJ2-2, with 9 bases that match TRBD2. This CDR3 is built from 17 residues. V lost 0 bases to trimming and J lost 7 bases; unmatched junction nucleotides: 9. Per germline, CDR1 LGHNA and CDR2 YSLEER. Written as DNA, the CDR3 is TGCGCCAGCAGCCAAGAAATGGCGGGAGGGACGGTCGGGGAGCTGTTTTTT. It specifies CASSQEMAGGTVGELFF.

The chain is built from TRBV11-2 and TRBJ2-7, with a weak D call TRBD2 (5 bases). CDR1 and CDR2 from the germline V gene are SGHAT and FQNNGV. The length of the CDR3 is 15 residues. Trimming cost V 5 bases and J 1 base, with 15 bases left between them. The CDR3 DNA follows: TGTGCCAGCAGCCCGGATCCAACTAGTTCCTACGAGCAGTACTTC. It yields the protein CASSPDPTSSYEQYF.

This clone was seen a single time. This rearrangement joins TRBV15 to TRBJ2-7, with a possible D match to TRBD1 (6 bases). The CDR3 is 14 amino acids. The ends were cut back, 6 bases at V and 2 bases at J, with 14 bases in the middle. CDR1 LNHNV and CDR2 YYDKDF come from the germline V gene (reference sequence). Here the CDR3 reads CATSRTADPYEQYF. Here the CDR3 DNA reads TGTGCCACCAGTCGGACAGCGGATCCCTACGAGCAGTACTTC.

The rearrangement links TRBV28 to TRBJ2-3; no definite D call. This CDR3 comprises 13 residues. V gave up 4 bases and J gave up 4 bases, with 9 bases separating them. Germline V CDR1 and CDR2: MDHEN, SYDVKM. The CDR3 protein is CASSSSSSDTQYF. For the CDR3, the DNA is TGTGCCAGCAGTTCTAGTAGTTCAGATACGCAGTATTTT.

This rearrangement joins TRBV6-4 to TRBJ2-1; tentative D call: TRBD2 (6 bases). The germline CDR1 and CDR2 sequences are MRHNA and SNTAGT. Trimming took off 3 bases at V and 0 bases at J, with 12 bases between the two ends. The CDR3 spans 16 residues. This CDR3 is CASSEASEVSYNEQFF. Written as DNA, the CDR3 is TGTGCCAGCAGTGAGGCTAGCGAGGTCTCCTACAATGAGCAGTTCTTC.

The V and J genes are TRBV28 and TRBJ2-7, with 7 nucleotides matching TRBD1. CDR3 size: 15 residues. Germline CDR1 reads MDHEN; CDR2 reads SYDVKM. V trimming: 6 bases; J trimming: 5 bases; junction bases outside the gene matches: 13. The CDR3 here is CASSSTGVVIHEQYF. The CDR3 DNA sequence: TGTGCCAGCAGCTCCACAGGGGTAGTTATCCACGAGCAGTACTTC. Full variable domain (missing parts from reference TRBV28 and TRBJ2-7): DVKVTQSSRYLVKRTGEKVFLECVQDMDHENMFWYRQDPGLGLRLIYFSYDVKMKEKGDIPEGYSVSREKKERFSLILESASTNQTSMYLCASSSTGVVIHEQYFGPGTRLTVT.

The V and J genes are TRBV11-1 and TRBJ1-2, with 7 bases identical to TRBD1. V trimming: 4 bases; J trimming: 0 bases; junction bases outside the gene matches: 8. This CDR3 is built from 16 residues. The germline gives CDR1 SGHAT, CDR2 FQDESV (reference sequence). DNA of the CDR3: TGTGCCAGCAGCTGGGACAGAGCGGTCCCTAACTATGGCTACACCTTC. Amino acid sequence: CASSWDRAVPNYGYTF.

The CDR3 protein is CASSVVCGGIQETQYF. The CDR3 DNA reads TGTGCCAGCAGCGTAGTGTGTGGGGGGATCCAAGAGACCCAGTACTTC. The gene calls are TRBV9 and TRBJ2-5; tentatively, D is TRBD2 (6 bases). Germline CDR1 reads SGDLS; CDR2 reads YYNGEE. V lost 0 bases and J lost 1, with 13 bases in between. The CDR3 runs 16 residues.

The rearrangement uses TRBV6-1 and TRBJ1-2; D may be TRBD1 (5 bases). The CDR3 has 15 amino acids. Germline V gene lookup returns CDR1 MNHNS and CDR2 SASEGT. Between the trimmed V and J ends, which lost 6 bases and 3 bases, there was a span of 17 bases. The CDR3 bases are TGTGCCAGCAGGGGACCCGTGGGAGGGGACTATGGCTACACCTTC. Protein: CASRGPVGGDYGYTF.

This chain joins TRBV18 and TRBJ2-2, with TRBD1 identical over 9 bases. V lost 2 bases, J lost 6 bases, and 7 bases stayed unmatched. Germline CDR1 KGHSH, CDR2 LQKENI. The CDR3 extends over 16 amino acids. CDR3 nucleotide sequence: TGTGCCAGCTCACCAACGGGACAGGGAATGGCCGGGGAGCTGTTTTTT. Translated: CASSPTGQGMAGELFF.

V usage is TRBV5-6 and J usage is TRBJ2-1, with 14 bases that match TRBD2. The CDR3 covers 17 residues. Germline assignment: CDR1 SGHDT and CDR2 YYEEEE. V lost 1 base and J lost 8; bases outside the gene matches: 8. The CDR3 DNA follows: TGTGCCAGCAGCTTGTGGCCGGGACTAGCGGGAGTATATGAGCAGTTCTTC. It encodes CASSLWPGLAGVYEQFF.

This clone was seen a handful of times. The chain links TRBV5-4 to TRBJ2-1; TRBD2 might be the D (6 bases). This CDR3 region has 17 residues. Trimming cost V 0 bases and J 2 bases, with 15 bases left between them. The V gene's germline CDR1 is SGHNT and CDR2 YYREEE (reference sequence). The chain's CDR3 is CASSLAVERAPYNEQFF. CDR3 coding DNA: TGTGCCAGCAGCTTGGCCGTGGAGCGGGCCCCCTACAATGAGCAGTTCTTC.